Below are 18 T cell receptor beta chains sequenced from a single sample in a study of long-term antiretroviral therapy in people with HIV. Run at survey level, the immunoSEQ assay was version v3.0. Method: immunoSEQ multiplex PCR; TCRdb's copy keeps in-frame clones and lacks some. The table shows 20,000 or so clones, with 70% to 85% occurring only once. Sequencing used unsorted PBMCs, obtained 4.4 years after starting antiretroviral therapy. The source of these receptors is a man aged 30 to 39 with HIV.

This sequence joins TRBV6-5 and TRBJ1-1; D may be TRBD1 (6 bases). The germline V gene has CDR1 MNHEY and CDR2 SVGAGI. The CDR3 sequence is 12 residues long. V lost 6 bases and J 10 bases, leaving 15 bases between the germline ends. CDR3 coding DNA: TGTGCCAGCAGCCCAGTTGCAGGGGCAGCTTTCTTT. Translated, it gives CASSPVAGAAFF.

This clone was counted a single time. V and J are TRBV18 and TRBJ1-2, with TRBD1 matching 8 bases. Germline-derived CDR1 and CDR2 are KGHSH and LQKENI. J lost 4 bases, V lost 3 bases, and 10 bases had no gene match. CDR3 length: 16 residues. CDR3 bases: TGTGCCAGCTCACCTCACCTCAGGGGGCAGGTCTATGGCTACACCTTC. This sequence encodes CASSPHLRGQVYGYTF.

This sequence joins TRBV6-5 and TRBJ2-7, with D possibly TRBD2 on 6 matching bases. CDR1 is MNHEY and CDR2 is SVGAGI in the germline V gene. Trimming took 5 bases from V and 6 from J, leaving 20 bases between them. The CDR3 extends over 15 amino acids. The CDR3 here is CASSQRGAGAGEQYF. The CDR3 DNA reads TGTGCCAGCAGTCAAAGGGGAGCGGGTGCGGGCGAGCAGTACTTC.

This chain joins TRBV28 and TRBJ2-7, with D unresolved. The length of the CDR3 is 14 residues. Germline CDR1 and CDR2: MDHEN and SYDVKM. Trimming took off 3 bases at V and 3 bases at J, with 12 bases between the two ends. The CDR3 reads CASSLTYAFYEQYF. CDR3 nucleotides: TGTGCCAGCAGTTTGACATACGCTTTCTACGAGCAGTACTTC.

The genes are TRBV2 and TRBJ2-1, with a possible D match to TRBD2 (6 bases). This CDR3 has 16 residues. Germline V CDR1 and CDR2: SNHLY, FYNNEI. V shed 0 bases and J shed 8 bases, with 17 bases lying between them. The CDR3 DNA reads TGTGCCAGCAGTGAAGCGAGGAGGGAGTTTGCAGATGAGCAGTTCTTC. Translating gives CASSEARREFADEQFF.

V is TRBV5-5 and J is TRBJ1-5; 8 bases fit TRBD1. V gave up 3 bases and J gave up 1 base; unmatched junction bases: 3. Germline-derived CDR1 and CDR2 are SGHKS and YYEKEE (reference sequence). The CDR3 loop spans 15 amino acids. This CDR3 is CASSSDRGSNQPQHF. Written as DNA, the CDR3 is TGTGCCAGCAGCTCAGACAGGGGAAGCAATCAGCCCCAGCATTTT.

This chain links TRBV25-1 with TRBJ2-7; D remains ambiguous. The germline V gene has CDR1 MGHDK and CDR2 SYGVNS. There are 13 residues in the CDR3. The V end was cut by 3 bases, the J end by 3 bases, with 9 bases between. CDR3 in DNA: TGTGCCAGCAGTGACCCTTTACACTACGAGCAGTACTTC. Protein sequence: CASSDPLHYEQYF.

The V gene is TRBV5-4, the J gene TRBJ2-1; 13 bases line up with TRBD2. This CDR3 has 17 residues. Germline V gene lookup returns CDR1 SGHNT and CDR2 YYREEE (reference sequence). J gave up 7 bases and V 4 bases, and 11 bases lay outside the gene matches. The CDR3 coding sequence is TGTGCCAGCAGCCTTAGGCTTGGACTAGCGGGAGCGAATGAGCAGTTCTTC. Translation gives CASSLRLGLAGANEQFF.

Written as DNA, the CDR3 is TGTGCCAGCAGCAACCGGGGAAACACCATATATTTT. Its translation: CASSNRGNTIYF. The rearrangement links TRBV9 to TRBJ1-3; D is undetermined. CDR3 length equals 12 residues. The germline V gene encodes CDR1 SGDLS and CDR2 YYNGEE. V gave up 4 bases and J gave up 4 bases, with 6 bases separating them.

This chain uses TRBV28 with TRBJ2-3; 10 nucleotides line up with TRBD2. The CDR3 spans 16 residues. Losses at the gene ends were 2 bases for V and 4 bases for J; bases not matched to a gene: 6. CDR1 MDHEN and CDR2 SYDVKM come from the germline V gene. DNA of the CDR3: TGTGCCAGCAGTTTACTAGCGGGAGAGGGGGCAGATACGCAGTATTTT. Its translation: CASSLLAGEGADTQYF.

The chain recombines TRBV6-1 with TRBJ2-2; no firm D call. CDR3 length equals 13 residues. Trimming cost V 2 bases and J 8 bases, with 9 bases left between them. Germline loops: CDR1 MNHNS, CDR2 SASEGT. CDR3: CASSEKMEGELFF. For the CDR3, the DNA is TGTGCCAGCAGTGAAAAAATGGAGGGGGAGCTGTTTTTT.

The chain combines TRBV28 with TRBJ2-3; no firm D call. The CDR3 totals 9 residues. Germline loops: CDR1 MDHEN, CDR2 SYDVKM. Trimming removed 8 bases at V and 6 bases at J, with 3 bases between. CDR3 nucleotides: TGTGCCAGCGGGGATACGCAGTATTTT. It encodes CASGDTQYF.

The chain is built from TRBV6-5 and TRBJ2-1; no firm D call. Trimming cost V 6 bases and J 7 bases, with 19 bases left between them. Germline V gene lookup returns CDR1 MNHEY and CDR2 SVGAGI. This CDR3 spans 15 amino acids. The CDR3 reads CASSRSHRRPNEQFF. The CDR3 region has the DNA TGTGCCAGCAGCCGAAGCCATCGACGGCCTAATGAGCAGTTCTTC.

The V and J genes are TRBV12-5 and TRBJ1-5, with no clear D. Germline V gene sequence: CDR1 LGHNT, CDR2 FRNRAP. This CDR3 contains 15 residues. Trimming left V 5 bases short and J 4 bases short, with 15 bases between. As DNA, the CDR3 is TGTGCTAGTGGTCCCACGGGGTCCTGGAATCAGCCCCAGCATTTT. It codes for CASGPTGSWNQPQHF.

The CDR3 bases are TGTGCCAGCAGTTACAGCCCGGGACCGACTGTTTCACCCCTCCACTTT. It specifies CASSYSPGPTVSPLHF. V gene TRBV6-5 combines with J gene TRBJ1-6, with TRBD1 as a possible D gene (5 bases). The germline CDR1 and CDR2 sequences are MNHEY and SVGAGI. This CDR3 comprises 16 residues. V lost 2 bases, J lost 9 bases, and 17 bases lay in between.

CDR3 region: CASTLRVGALEQYF. CDR3 in DNA: TGTGCCAGCACCCTACGGGTGGGGGCGCTCGAGCAGTACTTC. The gene calls are TRBV28 and TRBJ2-7; TRBD1 might be the D (6 bases). V gave up 7 bases and J gave up 6 bases, with 19 bases separating them. Germline CDR1 and CDR2: MDHEN and SYDVKM. The CDR3 has 14 residues.

Written as DNA, the CDR3 is TGTGCCAGCAGCTTAGCGTCTAGCGGGGCCAGCTCCTACAATGAGCAGTTCTTC. Its protein is CASSLASSGASSYNEQFF. The chain carries TRBV7-9 and TRBJ2-1; 9 nucleotides line up with TRBD2. Germline V gene data show CDR1 as SEHNR and CDR2 as FQNEAQ (reference sequence). This CDR3 has 18 amino acids. The ends lost 0 bases at V and 0 bases at J; junction bases unmatched: 6.

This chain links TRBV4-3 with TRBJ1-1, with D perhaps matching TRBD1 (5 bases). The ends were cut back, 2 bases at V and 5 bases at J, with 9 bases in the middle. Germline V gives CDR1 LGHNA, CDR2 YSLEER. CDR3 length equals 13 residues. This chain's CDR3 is CASSQLGQTEAFF. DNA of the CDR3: TGCGCCAGCAGCCAATTGGGGCAGACTGAAGCTTTCTTT.